A selection of T cell receptor beta chains follows, all from one sample in a study of neurological immune-mediated disorders. TCRdb passed the 5' RACE reads through MiXCR, listing each CDR3 protein once. The table records roughly 80,000 distinct CDR3 sequences, roughly a sixth of them present only once. What was sequenced was PBMCs. The receptors stem from a woman in her thirties or forties in good health. Each CDR3 is given without its conserved first and last residue.

cdr3_length	v_call	j_call	cdr3_aa
14	TRBV27	TRBJ1-6	ASSFAPGDPGSPLH
12	TRBV5-1	TRBJ2-7	ASSLETTTYEQY
13	TRBV5-4	TRBJ1-2	ASSLVSGSNYGYT
13	TRBV27	TRBJ1-3	ASSLSGNSGNTIY
12	TRBV6-5	TRBJ1-3	ASSFGQVGNTIY
13	TRBV20-1	TRBJ1-1	SATETGGGDTEAF
14	TRBV29-1	TRBJ2-3	SVAGAGGLVTDTQY
13	TRBV6-6	TRBJ1-1	ASRDRGSGNTEAF
13	TRBV6-4	TRBJ2-3	ASSTGGSSRDTQY
14	TRBV5-1	TRBJ2-4	ASSSGERGRGDIQY
10	TRBV10-3	TRBJ2-7	VTQGDGGEQY
11	TRBV12-3/TRBV12-4	TRBJ1-2	ASTYRSFYGYT
12	TRBV19	TRBJ2-1	ASSIGVAVREQF
13	TRBV9	TRBJ1-4	ASSESGTANEKLF